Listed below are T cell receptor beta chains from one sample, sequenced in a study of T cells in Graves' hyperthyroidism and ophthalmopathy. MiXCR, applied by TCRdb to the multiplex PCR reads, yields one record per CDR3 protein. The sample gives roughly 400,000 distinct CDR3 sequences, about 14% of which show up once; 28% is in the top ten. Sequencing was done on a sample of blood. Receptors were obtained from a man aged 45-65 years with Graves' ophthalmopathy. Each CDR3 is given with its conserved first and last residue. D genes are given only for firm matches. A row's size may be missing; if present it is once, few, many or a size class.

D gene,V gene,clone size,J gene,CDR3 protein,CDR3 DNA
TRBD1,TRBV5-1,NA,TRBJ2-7,CASSSLPRDREAKQYF,TGCGCCAGCAGCTCTTTACCCCGGGACAGGGAAGCCAAGCAGTACTTC
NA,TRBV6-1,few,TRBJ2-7,CASSEGRAWGEQYF,TGTGCCAGCAGTGAAGGGCGGGCATGGGGCGAGCAGTACTTC
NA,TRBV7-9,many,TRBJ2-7,CASSLVRGVDEQYF,TGTGCCAGCAGCTTAGTGCGGGGTGTCGACGAGCAGTACTTC
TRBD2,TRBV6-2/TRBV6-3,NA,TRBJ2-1,CASSYPGLAGAGEDNEQFF,TGTGCCAGCAGTTACCCGGGACTAGCGGGAGCGGGGGAGGACAATGAGCAGTTCTTC
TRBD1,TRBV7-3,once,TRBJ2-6,CASSSDRVMGLTF,TGTGCCAGCAGCTCAGACAGGGTAATGGGCCTGACTTTC
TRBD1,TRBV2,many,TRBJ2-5,CASRTGYQETQYF,TGTGCCAGCAGGACAGGGTACCAAGAGACCCAGTACTTC
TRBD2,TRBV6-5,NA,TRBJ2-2,CASSYVLAGTAGELFF,TGTGCCAGCAGTTACGTCCTAGCGGGAACCGCCGGGGAGCTGTTTTTT
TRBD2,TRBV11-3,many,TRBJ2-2,CASSLDAWTSGITGELFF,TGTGCCAGCAGCTTAGATGCGTGGACTAGCGGGATCACCGGGGAGCTGTTTTTT
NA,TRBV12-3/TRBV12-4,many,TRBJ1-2,CASSPTPIRYYGYTF,TGTGCCAGCAGTCCAACCCCCATCCGATACTATGGCTACACCTTC
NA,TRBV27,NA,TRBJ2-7,CASSDGPSSTYEQYF,TGTGCCAGCAGTGACGGACCCAGCTCCACCTACGAGCAGTACTTC
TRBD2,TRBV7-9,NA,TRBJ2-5,CASSLAPGLAGGIQETQYF,TGTGCCAGCAGCTTGGCCCCGGGACTAGCGGGAGGGATCCAAGAGACCCAGTACTTC
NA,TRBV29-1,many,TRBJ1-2,CSAVDGLSYGYTF,TGCAGCGCGGTCGACGGACTTAGCTATGGCTACACCTTC
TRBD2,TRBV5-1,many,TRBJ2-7,CASSTLSSSGTSYEQYF,TGCGCCAGCAGCACACTGTCGTCTAGCGGCACCTCCTACGAGCAGTACTTC
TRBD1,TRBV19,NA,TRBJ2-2,CASSSRTGPGELFF,TGTGCCAGTAGTAGTAGGACAGGGCCCGGGGAGCTGTTTTTT
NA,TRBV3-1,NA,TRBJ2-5,CANSQVVETQYF,TGTGCCAACAGCCAAGTTGTAGAGACCCAGTACTTC
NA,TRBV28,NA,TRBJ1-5,CASSSPQSNQPQHF,TGTGCCAGCAGTTCCCCTCAGAGCAATCAGCCCCAGCATTTT
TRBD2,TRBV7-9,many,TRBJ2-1,CASSPFASGDNEQFF,TGTGCCAGCAGCCCCTTTGCTAGCGGGGACAATGAGCAGTTCTTC
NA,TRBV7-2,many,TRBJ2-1,CASKGLAILYEQFF,TGTGCCAGCAAGGGCCTAGCTATTCTCTATGAGCAGTTCTTC
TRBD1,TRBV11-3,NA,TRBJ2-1,CASSLTGLHEQSF,TGTGCCAGCAGCTTGACAGGGCTTCATGAGCAGTCCTTC
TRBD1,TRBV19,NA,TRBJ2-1,CASSKTGGDYNEQFF,TGTGCCAGTAGTAAGACAGGGGGGGACTACAATGAGCAGTTCTTC
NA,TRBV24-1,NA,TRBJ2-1,CATSDPANEQFF,TGTGCCACCAGTGACCCCGCTAATGAGCAGTTCTTC
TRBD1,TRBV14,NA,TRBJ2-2,CASSPLRDRAGELFF,TGTGCCAGCAGCCCGCTCCGGGACAGGGCCGGGGAGCTGTTTTTT